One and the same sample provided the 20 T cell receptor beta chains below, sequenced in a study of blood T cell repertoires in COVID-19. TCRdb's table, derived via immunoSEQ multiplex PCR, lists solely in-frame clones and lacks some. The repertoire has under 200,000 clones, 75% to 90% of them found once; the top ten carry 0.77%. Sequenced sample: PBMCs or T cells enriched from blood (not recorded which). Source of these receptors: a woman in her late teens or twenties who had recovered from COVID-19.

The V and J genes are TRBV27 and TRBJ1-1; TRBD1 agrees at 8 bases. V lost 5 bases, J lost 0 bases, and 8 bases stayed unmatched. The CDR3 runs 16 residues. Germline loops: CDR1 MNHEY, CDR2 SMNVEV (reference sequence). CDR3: CASSRTGGRMNTEAFF. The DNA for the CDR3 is TGTGCCAGCAGTCGCACAGGGGGGAGAATGAACACTGAAGCTTTCTTT.

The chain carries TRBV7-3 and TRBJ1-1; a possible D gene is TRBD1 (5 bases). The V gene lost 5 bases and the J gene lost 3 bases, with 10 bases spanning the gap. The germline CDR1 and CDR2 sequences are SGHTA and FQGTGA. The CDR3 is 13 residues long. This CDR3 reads CASSPPGDTEAFF. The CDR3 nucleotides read TGTGCCAGCAGCCCACCGGGGGACACTGAAGCTTTCTTT.

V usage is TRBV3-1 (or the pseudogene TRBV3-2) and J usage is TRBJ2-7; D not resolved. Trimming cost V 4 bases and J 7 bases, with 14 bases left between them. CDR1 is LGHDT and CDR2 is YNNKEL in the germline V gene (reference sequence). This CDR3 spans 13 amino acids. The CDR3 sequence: CASSRATTWEQYF. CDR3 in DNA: TGTGCCAGCAGCCGGGCCACGACGTGGGAGCAGTACTTC.

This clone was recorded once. CDR3 coding DNA: TGTGCCAGCAGCTTGAGGCAGGGTATGAACACTGAAGCTTTCTTT. It encodes CASSLRQGMNTEAFF. The V call is TRBV5-5, the J call TRBJ1-1; tentative D call: TRBD1 (5 bases). CDR3 size: 15 residues. V was clipped by 1 base and J by 0 bases, with 10 bases between them. The germline gives CDR1 SGHKS, CDR2 YYEKEE (reference sequence).

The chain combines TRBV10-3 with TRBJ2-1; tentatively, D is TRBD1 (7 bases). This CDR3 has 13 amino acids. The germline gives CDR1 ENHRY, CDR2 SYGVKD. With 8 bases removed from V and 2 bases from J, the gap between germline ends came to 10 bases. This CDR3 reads CAIGGTAYNEQFF. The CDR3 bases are TGTGCCATCGGAGGGACAGCCTACAATGAGCAGTTCTTC.

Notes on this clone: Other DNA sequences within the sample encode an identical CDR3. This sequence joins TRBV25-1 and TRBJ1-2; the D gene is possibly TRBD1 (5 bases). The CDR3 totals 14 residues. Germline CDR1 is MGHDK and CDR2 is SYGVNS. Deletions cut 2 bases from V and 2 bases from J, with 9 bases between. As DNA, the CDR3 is TGTGCCAGCAGTGAACCCGGACAAAACTATGGCTACACCTTC. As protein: CASSEPGQNYGYTF.

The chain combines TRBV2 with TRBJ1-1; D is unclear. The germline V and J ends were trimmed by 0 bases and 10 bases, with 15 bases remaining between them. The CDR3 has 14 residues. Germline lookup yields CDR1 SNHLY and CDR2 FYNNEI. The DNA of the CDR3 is TGTGCCAGCAGTGAAGCGCTTCTCGGGGAGTCAGCTTTCTTT. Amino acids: CASSEALLGESAFF.

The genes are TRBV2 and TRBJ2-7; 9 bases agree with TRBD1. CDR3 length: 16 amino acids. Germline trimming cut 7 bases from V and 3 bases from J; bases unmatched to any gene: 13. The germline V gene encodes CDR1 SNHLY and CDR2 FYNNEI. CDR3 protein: CASTEGAGQGHYEQYF. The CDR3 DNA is TGTGCCAGCACCGAGGGCGCGGGACAGGGACACTACGAGCAGTACTTC.

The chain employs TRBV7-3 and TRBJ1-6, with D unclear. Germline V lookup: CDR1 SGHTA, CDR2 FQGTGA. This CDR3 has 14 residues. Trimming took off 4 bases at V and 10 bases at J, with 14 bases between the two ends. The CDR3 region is CASSYRRGGSPLHF. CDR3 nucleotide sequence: TGTGCCAGCAGCTATAGACGGGGAGGCTCACCCCTCCACTTT.

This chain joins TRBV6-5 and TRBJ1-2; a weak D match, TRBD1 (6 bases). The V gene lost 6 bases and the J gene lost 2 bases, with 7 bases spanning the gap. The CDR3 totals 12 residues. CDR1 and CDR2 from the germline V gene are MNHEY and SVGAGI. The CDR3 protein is CASRGTNYGYTF. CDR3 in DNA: TGTGCCAGCAGGGGGACAAACTATGGCTACACCTTC.

CDR3: CATSSGLAGINEQFF. The CDR3 DNA reads as TGTGCCACCTCATCGGGGCTAGCGGGAATCAATGAGCAGTTCTTC. The gene calls are TRBV27 and TRBJ2-1; 9 nucleotides line up with TRBD2. Germline loops: CDR1 MNHEY, CDR2 SMNVEV (reference sequence). The V gene end was trimmed by 10 bases and the J gene end by 6 bases; junction bases not matched to a gene: 13. CDR3 length: 15 residues.

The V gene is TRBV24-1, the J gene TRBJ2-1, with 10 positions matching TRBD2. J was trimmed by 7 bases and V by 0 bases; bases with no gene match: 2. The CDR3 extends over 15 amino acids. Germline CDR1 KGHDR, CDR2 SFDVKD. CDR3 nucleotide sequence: TGTGCCACCAGTGATTTGGCTAGCGGGAGAAATGAGCAGTTCTTC. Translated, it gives CATSDLASGRNEQFF.

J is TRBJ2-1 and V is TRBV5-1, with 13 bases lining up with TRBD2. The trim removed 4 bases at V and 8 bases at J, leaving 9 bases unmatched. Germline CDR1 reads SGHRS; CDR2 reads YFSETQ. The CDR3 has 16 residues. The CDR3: CASSPGLAGVSDEQFF. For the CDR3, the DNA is TGCGCCAGCAGCCCCGGACTAGCGGGAGTGTCGGATGAGCAGTTCTTC. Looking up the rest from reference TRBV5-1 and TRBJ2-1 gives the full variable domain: KAGVTQTPRYLIKTRGQQVTLSCSPISGHRSVSWYQQTPGQGLQFLFEYFSETQRNKGNFPGRFSGRQFSNSRSEMNVSTLELGDSALYLCASSPGLAGVSDEQFFGPGTRLTVL.

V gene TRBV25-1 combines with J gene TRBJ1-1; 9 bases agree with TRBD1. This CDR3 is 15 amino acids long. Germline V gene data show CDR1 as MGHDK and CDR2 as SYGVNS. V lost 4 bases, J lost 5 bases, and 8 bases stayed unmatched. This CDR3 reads CASSAPRQGGTEAFF. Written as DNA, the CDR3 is TGTGCCAGCAGTGCCCCCCGACAGGGGGGTACTGAAGCTTTCTTT.

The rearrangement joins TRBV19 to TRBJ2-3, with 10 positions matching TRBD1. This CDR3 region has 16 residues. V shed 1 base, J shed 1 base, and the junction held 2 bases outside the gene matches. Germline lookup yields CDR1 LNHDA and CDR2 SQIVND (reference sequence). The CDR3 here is CASSIVGTGGTDTQYF. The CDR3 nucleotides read TGTGCCAGTAGTATAGTCGGGACAGGGGGCACAGATACGCAGTATTTT.

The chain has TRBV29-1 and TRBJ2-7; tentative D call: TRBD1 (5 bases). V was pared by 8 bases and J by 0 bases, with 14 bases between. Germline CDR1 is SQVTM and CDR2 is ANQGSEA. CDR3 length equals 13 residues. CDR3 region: CSTRTTNSYEQYF. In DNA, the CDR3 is TGCAGCACCCGGACAACTAACTCCTACGAGCAGTACTTC.

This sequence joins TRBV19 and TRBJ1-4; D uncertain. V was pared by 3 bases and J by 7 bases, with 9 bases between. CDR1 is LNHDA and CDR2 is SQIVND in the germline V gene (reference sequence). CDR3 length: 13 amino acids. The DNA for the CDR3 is TGTGCCAGTAGTATTCTGGAGGCTGAAAAACTGTTTTTT. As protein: CASSILEAEKLFF.

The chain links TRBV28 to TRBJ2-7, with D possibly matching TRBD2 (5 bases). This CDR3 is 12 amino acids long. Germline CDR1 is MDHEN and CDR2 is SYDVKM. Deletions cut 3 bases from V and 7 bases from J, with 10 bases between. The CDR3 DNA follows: TGTGCCAGCAGTTTCCCCACGGGAGAGCAGTACTTC. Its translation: CASSFPTGEQYF.

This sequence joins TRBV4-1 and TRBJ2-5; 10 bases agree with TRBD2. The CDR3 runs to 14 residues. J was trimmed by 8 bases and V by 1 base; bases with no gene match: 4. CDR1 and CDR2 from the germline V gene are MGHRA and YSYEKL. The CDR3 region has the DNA TGCGCCAGCAGCCAAGGGCTAGCGGGGGCAACCCAGTACTTC. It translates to CASSQGLAGATQYF.

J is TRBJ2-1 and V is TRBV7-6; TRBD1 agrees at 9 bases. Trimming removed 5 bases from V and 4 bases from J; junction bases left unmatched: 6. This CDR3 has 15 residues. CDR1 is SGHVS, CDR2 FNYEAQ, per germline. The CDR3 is CASSPRDREYNEQFF. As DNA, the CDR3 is TGTGCCAGCAGCCCACGGGACAGGGAATACAATGAGCAGTTCTTC. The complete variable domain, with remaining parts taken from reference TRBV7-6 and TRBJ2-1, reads GAGVSQSPRYKVTKRGQDVALRCDPISGHVSLYWYRQALGQGPEFLTYFNYEAQQDKSGLPNDRFSAERPEGSISTLTIQRTEQRDSAMYRCASSPRDREYNEQFFGPGTRLTVL.